The T cell receptor beta chain under discussion was sequenced for a study of a mutant IDH1 vaccine in newly diagnosed glioma. Time point in this sample: week 47, end of study. In the vaccine, a single dose held 300 ug of the mutant IDH1 20-mer peptide, along with topical imiquimod. Trimming cost V 2 bases and J 0 bases, with 14 bases left between them. The CDR3 contains 17 residues. Germline-derived CDR1 and CDR2 are LNHDA and SQIVND (reference sequence). Sequencing was performed with immunoSEQ multiplex PCR; in TCRdb, only in-frame clones are kept and a portion is missing. The data hold 45,000 to 65,000 clones, with almost 65% observed a single time. This clone was found a few times. Its antigen is not known.

The source of this sequence is a man aged 40-49 years with glioma. Some clones in this sample may be carry-over from other donors' samples. This sample comprised peripheral blood mononuclear cells (PBMCs), obtained from a glioma patient whose treatment included an IDH1 peptide vaccine. The rearrangement uses TRBV19 and TRBJ1-5; D is unclear. CDR3: CASSISHDRFSNQPQHF. The CDR3 DNA follows: TGTGCCAGTAGTATATCCCATGACCGGTTTAGCAATCAGCCCCAGCATTTT.